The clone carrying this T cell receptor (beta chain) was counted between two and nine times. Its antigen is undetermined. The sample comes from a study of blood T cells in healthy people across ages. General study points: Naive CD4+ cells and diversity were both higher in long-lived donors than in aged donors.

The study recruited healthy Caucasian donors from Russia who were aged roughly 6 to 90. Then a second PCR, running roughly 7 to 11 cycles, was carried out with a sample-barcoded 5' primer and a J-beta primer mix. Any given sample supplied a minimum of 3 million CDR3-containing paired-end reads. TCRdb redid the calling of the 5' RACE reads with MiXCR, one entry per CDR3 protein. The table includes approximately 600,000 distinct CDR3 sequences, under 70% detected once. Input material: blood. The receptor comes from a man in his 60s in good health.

CDR3 sequence (DNA): TGTGCCAGCAGTCACTCCAGGAATAAAAACATTCAGTACTTC. Translation: CASSHSRNKNIQYF. J is TRBJ2-4 and V is TRBV28; D is unresolved. There are 14 residues in the CDR3. Per the germline V gene, CDR1 is MDHEN and CDR2 is SYDVKM. V lost 5 bases and J lost 4, with 12 bases in between. Full variable domain (remainder filled in from reference TRBV28 and TRBJ2-4): DVKVTQSSRYLVKRTGEKVFLECVQDMDHENMFWYRQDPGLGLRLIYFSYDVKMKEKGDIPEGYSVSREKKERFSLILESASTNQTSMYLCASSHSRNKNIQYFGAGTRLSVL.